A selection of T cell receptor beta chains follows, all from one sample in a study of T-cell reconstitution after alpha-beta-depleted transplantation in children. MiXCR, applied by TCRdb to the PCR reads, yields one record per CDR3 protein. The data contain some 530,000 distinct CDR3 sequences, approximately 12% of them seen just once; the ten biggest clones take up under 7%. Sample: PBMCs from the stem cell graft donor, taken from the stem cell graft. These TCRs come from a human donor who donated a stem cell graft to a child with combined immunodeficiency. CDR3s include the opening cysteine and the closing phenylalanine or tryptophan. Fields, in order: CDR3 protein, CDR3 DNA, V gene, clone size, D gene, J gene. A D gene is named only where the DNA matches it firmly. Clone size is not always given. Where it is, it says once, few, many or a class for expanded clones.

cdr3_aa: CASSLAYGQGTGELFF
cdr3_nt: TGCGCCAGCAGCTTGGCGTACGGACAGGGCACCGGGGAGCTGTTTTTT
v_call: TRBV5-1
clone_size: NA
d_call: TRBD1
j_call: TRBJ2-2

cdr3_aa: CASSLKAWSTDTQYF
cdr3_nt: TGCGCCAGCAGCTTGAAGGCGTGGAGCACAGATACGCAGTATTTT
v_call: TRBV5-1
clone_size: many
d_call: NA
j_call: TRBJ2-3

cdr3_aa: CATSSYLGAYTEAFF
cdr3_nt: TGTGCCACCAGCAGTTATCTCGGGGCTTACACTGAAGCTTTCTTT
v_call: TRBV15
clone_size: NA
d_call: NA
j_call: TRBJ1-1

cdr3_aa: CSVETASSYNEQFF
cdr3_nt: TGCAGCGTGGAGACTGCAAGCTCCTACAATGAGCAGTTCTTC
v_call: TRBV29-1
clone_size: many
d_call: NA
j_call: TRBJ2-1

cdr3_aa: CASSFGSSSYEQYF
cdr3_nt: TGTGCCAGCAGTTTCGGGAGTTCCTCCTACGAGCAGTACTTC
v_call: TRBV12-3/TRBV12-4
clone_size: many
d_call: NA
j_call: TRBJ2-7

cdr3_aa: CSVGGLNTEAFF
cdr3_nt: TGCAGCGTTGGCGGCCTAAACACTGAAGCTTTCTTT
v_call: TRBV29-1
clone_size: few
d_call: NA
j_call: TRBJ1-1

cdr3_aa: CASSRSGQGSYEQYF
cdr3_nt: TGCGCCAGCAGCCGATCGGGACAGGGCTCCTACGAGCAGTACTTC
v_call: TRBV5-1
clone_size: many
d_call: TRBD1
j_call: TRBJ2-7

cdr3_aa: CASSFPGTVYEQYF
cdr3_nt: TGTGCCAGCAGCTTTCCCGGGACAGTCTACGAGCAGTACTTC
v_call: TRBV7-2
clone_size: few
d_call: TRBD1
j_call: TRBJ2-7

cdr3_aa: CASSVTYGPSGAFF
cdr3_nt: TGTGCCAGCAGCGTGACTTACGGCCCGAGCGGGGCTTTCTTT
v_call: TRBV7-8
clone_size: few
d_call: NA
j_call: TRBJ1-1

cdr3_aa: CASSFTEDNEQFF
cdr3_nt: TGTGCCAGCAGCTTCACGGAGGACAATGAGCAGTTCTTC
v_call: TRBV7-9
clone_size: NA
d_call: NA
j_call: TRBJ2-1

cdr3_aa: CAWSGRKIGELFF
cdr3_nt: TGTGCCTGGAGTGGCCGAAAAATCGGGGAGCTGTTTTTT
v_call: TRBV30
clone_size: few
d_call: NA
j_call: TRBJ2-2

cdr3_aa: CASSLGGKQFF
cdr3_nt: TGTGCCAGCAGTTTAGGGGGAAAGCAGTTCTTC
v_call: TRBV12-3/TRBV12-4
clone_size: few
d_call: NA
j_call: TRBJ2-1

cdr3_aa: CASSQQTGVPGNTIYF
cdr3_nt: TGTGCCAGCAGCCAACAAACAGGCGTTCCTGGAAACACCATATATTTT
v_call: TRBV3-1
clone_size: NA
d_call: NA
j_call: TRBJ1-3

cdr3_aa: CASSSGRQTSTDTQYF
cdr3_nt: TGTGCCAGCAGCTCAGGGCGGCAGACTAGCACAGATACGCAGTATTTT
v_call: TRBV11-2
clone_size: NA
d_call: NA
j_call: TRBJ2-3

cdr3_aa: CSAISELSYEQYF
cdr3_nt: TGCAGTGCTATTTCCGAGCTCTCCTACGAGCAGTACTTC
v_call: TRBV20-1
clone_size: NA
d_call: NA
j_call: TRBJ2-7

cdr3_aa: CASSQDLGRAYGYTF
cdr3_nt: TGCGCCAGCAGCCAAGATTTAGGGAGGGCCTATGGCTACACCTTC
v_call: TRBV4-3
clone_size: few
d_call: NA
j_call: TRBJ1-2

cdr3_aa: CASSQTVSSGLRGAKNIQYF
cdr3_nt: TGTGCCAGCAGCCAGACTGTCTCTAGCGGTTTGCGTGGGGCCAAAAACATTCAGTACTTC
v_call: TRBV3-1
clone_size: NA
d_call: TRBD2
j_call: TRBJ2-4

cdr3_aa: CASSLDGPDTEAFF
cdr3_nt: TGTGCCAGCAGCTTGGACGGCCCGGACACTGAAGCTTTCTTT
v_call: TRBV9
clone_size: many
d_call: NA
j_call: TRBJ1-1

cdr3_aa: CASSLRGADEQYF
cdr3_nt: TGCGCCAGCAGCTTGAGGGGGGCTGACGAGCAGTACTTC
v_call: TRBV5-1
clone_size: NA
d_call: NA
j_call: TRBJ2-7

cdr3_aa: CASSTSRGRVATQPQHF
cdr3_nt: TGTGCCAGCAGTACCAGCAGGGGCAGGGTGGCAACTCAGCCCCAGCATTTT
v_call: TRBV28
clone_size: NA
d_call: NA
j_call: TRBJ1-5

cdr3_aa: CASSSEGTANSPLHF
cdr3_nt: TGTGCCAGCAGCTCTGAGGGGACGGCAAATTCACCCCTCCACTTT
v_call: TRBV12-3/TRBV12-4
clone_size: few
d_call: NA
j_call: TRBJ1-6

cdr3_aa: CATSRAGTTNEKLFF
cdr3_nt: TGTGCCACCAGCAGGGCCGGGACAACTAATGAAAAACTGTTTTTT
v_call: TRBV15
clone_size: many
d_call: NA
j_call: TRBJ1-4

cdr3_aa: CASSEGDSYEQYF
cdr3_nt: TGTGCCAGCAGTGAAGGGGACTCCTACGAGCAGTACTTC
v_call: TRBV2
clone_size: NA
d_call: NA
j_call: TRBJ2-7

cdr3_aa: CAWRSARKEPQHF
cdr3_nt: TGTGCCTGGAGAAGTGCCCGGAAGGAGCCCCAGCATTTT
v_call: TRBV30
clone_size: once
d_call: NA
j_call: TRBJ1-5

cdr3_aa: CASSTDRGQTDTQYF
cdr3_nt: TGTGCCAGCAGCACGGACAGGGGGCAAACAGATACGCAGTATTTT
v_call: TRBV5-6
clone_size: few
d_call: TRBD1
j_call: TRBJ2-3

cdr3_aa: CASSNSRSSYEQYF
cdr3_nt: TGTGCCAGCAGCAACTCGAGGAGCTCCTACGAGCAGTACTTC
v_call: TRBV5-6
clone_size: few
d_call: NA
j_call: TRBJ2-7

cdr3_aa: CASSYSGTGSDTQYF
cdr3_nt: TGTGCCAGCAGTTACTCCGGGACAGGTTCAGATACGCAGTATTTT
v_call: TRBV6-5
clone_size: NA
d_call: TRBD1
j_call: TRBJ2-3

cdr3_aa: CASRAGTGDIF
cdr3_nt: TGTGCCAGCAGAGCCGGGACAGGGGACATCTTC
v_call: TRBV6-5
clone_size: many
d_call: TRBD1
j_call: TRBJ2-1

cdr3_aa: CATSPGYQETQYF
cdr3_nt: TGTGCCACCAGTCCAGGGTATCAAGAGACCCAGTACTTC
v_call: TRBV24-1
clone_size: few
d_call: NA
j_call: TRBJ2-5

cdr3_aa: CASSLGEGVAGYEQYF
cdr3_nt: TGTGCCAGCAGCTTGGGGGAAGGGGTCGCGGGCTACGAGCAGTACTTC
v_call: TRBV7-3
clone_size: NA
d_call: NA
j_call: TRBJ2-7

cdr3_aa: CASSFHGPRLGETQYF
cdr3_nt: TGTGCCAGCAGTTTCCATGGACCCCGGTTGGGGGAGACCCAGTACTTC
v_call: TRBV6-5
clone_size: many
d_call: NA
j_call: TRBJ2-5

cdr3_aa: CASSQDQGPDTEAFF
cdr3_nt: TGTGCCAGCAGCCAAGATCAGGGTCCCGACACTGAAGCTTTCTTT
v_call: TRBV4-2
clone_size: NA
d_call: NA
j_call: TRBJ1-1

cdr3_aa: CSAQDTGGTDTQYF
cdr3_nt: TGCAGCGCCCAGGATACGGGTGGCACAGATACGCAGTATTTT
v_call: TRBV29-1
clone_size: many
d_call: NA
j_call: TRBJ2-3

cdr3_aa: CATSPGLAGRGEQFF
cdr3_nt: TGTGCCACCAGTCCCGGGTTAGCGGGAAGAGGGGAGCAGTTCTTC
v_call: TRBV24-1
clone_size: many
d_call: TRBD2
j_call: TRBJ2-1

cdr3_aa: CASSEARDTMNTEAFF
cdr3_nt: TGTGCCAGCAGTGAAGCCCGGGACACCATGAACACTGAAGCTTTCTTT
v_call: TRBV6-1
clone_size: NA
d_call: NA
j_call: TRBJ1-1

cdr3_aa: CASSFQGINYGYTF
cdr3_nt: TGTGCCAGCAGCTTCCAGGGGATTAACTATGGCTACACCTTC
v_call: TRBV7-9
clone_size: NA
d_call: NA
j_call: TRBJ1-2

cdr3_aa: CSARLAGVLLEQFF
cdr3_nt: TGCAGTGCGAGACTAGCGGGAGTGTTGCTTGAGCAGTTCTTC
v_call: TRBV20-1
clone_size: NA
d_call: TRBD2
j_call: TRBJ2-1